The 18 T cell receptor beta chains given below trace back to one sample, sequenced in a study of blood T cell repertoires in COVID-19. Assay used: immunoSEQ multiplex PCR; TCRdb lists only in-frame clones, some missing. The profile shows around 150,000 clones, more than 75% of them singletons. Sequenced: peripheral blood. The origin of the receptors is a man younger than 30 with acute or convalescent COVID-19.

J is TRBJ2-7 and V is TRBV11-2; 8 positions match TRBD2. Trimming cost V 5 bases and J 5 bases; bases outside gene matches: 11. There are 15 residues in the CDR3. The V gene's germline CDR1 is SGHAT and CDR2 FQNNGV. CDR3 DNA: TGTGCCAGCAGCGTCTTACCGGGGGGGACGAACGAGCAGTACTTC. This codes for CASSVLPGGTNEQYF.

The chain employs TRBV3-1 (or the pseudogene TRBV3-2) and TRBJ1-1; D is ambiguous. Germline V lookup: CDR1 LGHDT, CDR2 YNNKEL (reference sequence). V lost 4 bases and J lost 0, with 12 bases in between. CDR3 length: 15 residues. The CDR3 bases are TGTGCCAGCAGCCCAGGTAATAGGTTGAACACTGAAGCTTTCTTT. The encoded protein is CASSPGNRLNTEAFF.

The chain recombines TRBV27 with TRBJ1-2, with D tentatively TRBD1 (5 bases). The ends were cut back, 2 bases at V and 0 bases at J, with 10 bases in the middle. Germline V gene sequence: CDR1 MNHEY, CDR2 SMNVEV (reference sequence). The CDR3 sequence is 15 residues long. The CDR3 reads CASSLGSGSNYGYTF. In DNA form, the CDR3 reads TGTGCCAGCAGTTTAGGGTCAGGGTCTAACTATGGCTACACCTTC.

CDR3 coding DNA: TGTGCCAGCAGCTTAGGTGACAGATTACGCTATTATAACTATGGCTACACCTTC. This encodes CASSLGDRLRYYNYGYTF. The rearrangement joins TRBV11-2 to TRBJ1-2; D perhaps matches TRBD1 (5 bases). Germline loops: CDR1 SGHAT, CDR2 FQNNGV. The length of the CDR3 is 18 residues. The ends were cut back, 1 base at V and 1 base at J, with 19 bases in the middle.

CDR3 region: CASSTRGGNQPQHF. The CDR3 DNA reads as TGCGCCAGCAGCACCAGGGGGGGCAATCAGCCCCAGCATTTT. The V gene is TRBV5-1, the J gene TRBJ1-5, with 7 bases matching TRBD1. Germline CDR1 is SGHRS and CDR2 is YFSETQ. The junction had 3 bases not matched to a gene; V was cut back by 4 bases and J by 2 bases. CDR3 length: 14 residues.

The gene calls are TRBV27 and TRBJ1-6, with D tentatively TRBD1 (5 bases). Germline V lookup: CDR1 MNHEY, CDR2 SMNVEV (reference sequence). Between the trimmed V and J ends, which lost 2 bases and 10 bases, there was a span of 12 bases. This CDR3 has 14 amino acids. CDR3 sequence (DNA): TGTGCCAGCAGTTTAGCAGGGTTTGGGTCACCCCTCCACTTT. Translated, it gives CASSLAGFGSPLHF.

The genes are TRBV9 and TRBJ1-6, with a tentative D call TRBD1 (6 bases). The CDR3 contains 16 residues. Germline CDR1 and CDR2: SGDLS and YYNGEE. Trimming shortened V by 0 bases and J by 10 bases, and 17 bases separated the two germline ends. For the CDR3, the DNA is TGTGCCAGCAGCGTAGGTGTTGTGGGGGGGCGATCACCCCTCCACTTT. It encodes CASSVGVVGGRSPLHF.

V usage is TRBV6-5 and J usage is TRBJ2-5; D gene uncertain. The CDR3 runs 13 residues. The V and J ends lost 4 bases and 4 bases respectively, with 10 bases between them. Germline assignment: CDR1 MNHEY and CDR2 SVGAGI. The CDR3 sequence: CASSSAGLETQYF. CDR3 DNA: TGTGCCAGCAGTTCCGCCGGTTTAGAGACCCAGTACTTC.

This chain connects TRBV4-1 to TRBJ2-7; 9 nucleotides match TRBD1. V shed 4 bases, J shed 3 bases, and the junction held 7 bases outside the gene matches. Germline loops: CDR1 MGHRA, CDR2 YSYEKL. The CDR3 runs 15 residues. The CDR3 sequence: CASSLGQGPYYEQYF. In DNA form, the CDR3 reads TGCGCCAGCAGCCTTGGACAGGGGCCTTACTACGAGCAGTACTTC.

Only one count was recorded for this clone. The CDR3 protein is CASRRTQGKAFF. The DNA for the CDR3 is TGTGCCAGCAGAAGAACACAGGGCAAAGCTTTCTTT. This chain joins TRBV6-5 and TRBJ1-1, with D maybe TRBD1 (6 bases). The ends were cut back, 6 bases at V and 9 bases at J, with 14 bases in the middle. Germline V lookup: CDR1 MNHEY, CDR2 SVGAGI. CDR3 size: 12 residues.

Details on this clone: The junction differs from germline at one of its ends, possibly a read error. The chain joins TRBV4-1 to TRBJ1-2; D is perhaps TRBD1 (6 bases). CDR1 is MGHRA, CDR2 YSYEKL, per germline. The CDR3 sequence is 15 residues long. CDR3: CASSQDAAPRGSLGF. DNA of the CDR3: TGCGCCAGCAGCCAAGATGCCGCCCCTAGGGGGAGCCTTGGGTTC.

This chain uses TRBV18 with TRBJ2-6, with a tentative D call TRBD2 (6 bases). The germline CDR1 and CDR2 sequences are KGHSH and LQKENI. Deletions cut 6 bases from V and 1 base from J, with 13 bases between. The CDR3 consists of 16 residues. The CDR3 DNA is TGTGCCAGCTCGAGGACGGGACTTTCTGGGGCCAACGTCCTGACTTTC. This sequence encodes CASSRTGLSGANVLTF.

The chain couples TRBV2 to TRBJ1-5, with D possibly TRBD1 on 5 matching bases. Germline V gives CDR1 SNHLY, CDR2 FYNNEI. The V end lost 3 bases, the J end lost 6 bases, and 12 bases lay between the germline ends. This CDR3 has 14 amino acids. The CDR3 reads CASSDGQGSQPQHF. In nucleotides, the CDR3 is TGTGCCAGCAGTGATGGGCAGGGTAGTCAGCCCCAGCATTTT.

The chain combines TRBV5-4 with TRBJ1-1; D remains ambiguous. The germline V gene has CDR1 SGHNT and CDR2 YYREEE (reference sequence). The CDR3 totals 15 residues. V lost 2 bases and J lost 4, with 15 bases in between. Written as DNA, the CDR3 is TGTGCCAGCAGCTTTCGGCTAGCGGGAGGCACTGAAGCTTTCTTT. Its protein product is CASSFRLAGGTEAFF.

This chain connects TRBV19 to TRBJ2-6; D perhaps matches TRBD2 (6 bases). Per the germline V gene, CDR1 is LNHDA and CDR2 is SQIVND (reference sequence). The CDR3 spans 18 residues. V was clipped by 6 bases and J by 2 bases, with 20 bases between them. The CDR3 loop reads CASRTRDREFAGANVLTF. CDR3 nucleotide sequence: TGTGCCAGTAGGACTAGGGATAGGGAATTCGCTGGGGCCAACGTCCTGACTTTC.

This clone came up once. The chain links TRBV11-2 to TRBJ2-1, with 8 bases identical to TRBD2. The germline V gene encodes CDR1 SGHAT and CDR2 FQNNGV. The length of the CDR3 is 15 residues. The V gene end was trimmed by 1 base and the J gene end by 2 bases; junction bases not matched to a gene: 1. CDR3 DNA sequence: TGTGCCAGCAGCTTAGGCGGGGGGCCCTACAATGAGCAGTTCTTC. Amino acids: CASSLGGGPYNEQFF.

A single count supports this clone. The CDR3 region is CASASGGTLTYNEQFF. In DNA, the CDR3 is TGCGCCAGCGCTTCCGGAGGAACCTTAACCTACAATGAGCAGTTCTTC. The chain employs TRBV10-2 and TRBJ2-1; tentatively, D is TRBD2 (5 bases). There are 16 residues in the CDR3. The V and J ends lost 8 bases and 2 bases respectively, with 19 bases between them. The germline V gene encodes CDR1 WSHSY and CDR2 SAAADI.

The rearrangement links TRBV5-1 to TRBJ2-5, with a tentative D call TRBD1 (5 bases). Germline CDR1 is SGHRS and CDR2 is YFSETQ. Trimming cost V 4 bases and J 0 bases, with 16 bases left between them. There are 16 residues in the CDR3. The CDR3 spells CASSPTAGPDQETQYF. CDR3 DNA sequence: TGCGCCAGCAGCCCCACGGCAGGGCCTGACCAAGAGACCCAGTACTTC. Looking up the rest from reference TRBV5-1 and TRBJ2-5 gives the full variable domain: KAGVTQTPRYLIKTRGQQVTLSCSPISGHRSVSWYQQTPGQGLQFLFEYFSETQRNKGNFPGRFSGRQFSNSRSEMNVSTLELGDSALYLCASSPTAGPDQETQYFGPGTRLLVL.